This TCR beta chain is from a study of shared clonotypes between healthy human individuals. General study results and limits: For naive CD4 cells, around 5% of clonotypes were shared across a few donors. Richness estimates generally favored naive over memory subsets.

From CD4+ cells came CD45RA+ naive and CD45RA-negative memory subsets. Clones were sequenced by immunoSEQ multiplex PCR, and TCRdb holds only the in-frame ones, with some missing. The sample comprises about 1.1 million clones, roughly 74% of which are singletons, and approximately 0.56% rests with the top ten. The CDR3 runs 15 residues. V was clipped by 1 base and J by 6 bases; unmatched bases: 7. The V gene's germline CDR1 is SGHNT and CDR2 YYREEE (reference sequence). Concerning this clone itself: Antigen: not known.

The rearrangement links TRBV5-4 to TRBJ2-7, with 10 nucleotides matching TRBD2. What was sequenced was memory CD4+ T cells from PBMCs. Subset here: CD45RA-negative fraction. The TCR sequence derives from a man aged 18 to 30 in good health. Some clones in this sample may be carry-over from other donors' samples. This chain's CDR3 is CASSLSLAGAGEQYF. The DNA of the CDR3 is TGTGCCAGCAGCTTGTCCCTAGCGGGAGCAGGCGAGCAGTACTTC.